This T cell receptor (beta chain) was found in a study of blood T cell repertoires in COVID-19. Germline V gene sequence: CDR1 LGHDT, CDR2 YNNKEL (reference sequence). This CDR3 is 16 amino acids long. The germline V and J ends were trimmed by 0 bases and 2 bases, with 13 bases remaining between them. The repertoire was sequenced with immunoSEQ multiplex PCR; TCRdb's copy has only in-frame clones and lacks some. The sample lists about 220,000 clones, 80% to 90% occurring once. Sequenced input: PBMCs or T cells enriched from blood (not recorded which). The J gene is TRBJ1-2, the V gene TRBV3-1 (or the pseudogene TRBV3-2), with D tentatively TRBD1 (5 bases). The source is a middle-aged woman with acute COVID-19. The CDR3 nucleotides read TGTGCCAGCAGCCAAGAGGCCGGGGAGGGGAACTATGGCTACACCTTC. As protein: CASSQEAGEGNYGYTF.